This T cell receptor beta chain came from a study of beta chain features in type 1 diabetes. Study-wide results and caveats: Any PCR bias toward short templates would affect both groups alike. Shorter TCRB CDR3s, moderately but significantly so, were found in Type 1 diabetes patients in all four CD4+ subsets. For TCRB rearrangement, an influence of HLA type remained unresolved here. Possibly, sequencing cDNA over-represented cells that had high TCR expression levels.

Deletions cut 7 bases from V and 4 bases from J, with 17 bases between. CDR1 and CDR2 (germline): SNHLY, FYNNEI. This CDR3 is 15 amino acids long. Notes on this clone: Its antigen remains unidentified.

Expressed TCRB transcripts got sequenced, as all isolated RNA was reverse transcribed. TCRdb keeps only in-frame clones here, not all; method: immunoSEQ multiplex PCR. Found here are 630,000 or so clones, over 12% of them singletons; the top ten hold around 0.04%. The clonotype was recovered from a man aged 18 to 30 with type 1 diabetes. Material for sequencing was naive CD4+ T cells from blood. This chain links TRBV2 with TRBJ2-1; D remains unclear. The CDR3 nucleotides read TGTGCCAGCACGGATCCGGCCCTTCTGTACAATGAGCAGTTCTTC. Amino acid sequence: CASTDPALLYNEQFF.